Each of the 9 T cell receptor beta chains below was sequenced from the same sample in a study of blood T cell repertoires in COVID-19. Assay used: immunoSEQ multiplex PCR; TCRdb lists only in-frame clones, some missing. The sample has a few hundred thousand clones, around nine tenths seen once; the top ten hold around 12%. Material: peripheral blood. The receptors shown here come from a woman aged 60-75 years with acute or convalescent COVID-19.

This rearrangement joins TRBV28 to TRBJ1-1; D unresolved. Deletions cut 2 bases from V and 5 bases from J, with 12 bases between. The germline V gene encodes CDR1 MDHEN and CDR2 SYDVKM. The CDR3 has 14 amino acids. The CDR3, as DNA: TGTGCCAGCAGTTTAAACGCAGTCGCAACTGAAGCTTTCTTT. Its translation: CASSLNAVATEAFF.

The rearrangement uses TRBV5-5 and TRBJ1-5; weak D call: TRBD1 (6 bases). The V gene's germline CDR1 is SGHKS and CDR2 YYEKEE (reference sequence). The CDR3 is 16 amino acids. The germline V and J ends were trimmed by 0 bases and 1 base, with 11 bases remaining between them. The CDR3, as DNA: TGTGCCAGCAGCTTGGTACAGGGTTGGAGCAATCAGCCCCAGCATTTT. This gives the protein CASSLVQGWSNQPQHF.

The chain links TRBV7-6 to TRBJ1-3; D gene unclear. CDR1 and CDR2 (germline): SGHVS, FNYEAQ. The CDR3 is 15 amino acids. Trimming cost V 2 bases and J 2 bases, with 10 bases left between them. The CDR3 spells CASSLSWAAGNTIYF. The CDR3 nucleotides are TGTGCCAGCAGCTTAAGCTGGGCAGCTGGAAACACCATATATTTT.

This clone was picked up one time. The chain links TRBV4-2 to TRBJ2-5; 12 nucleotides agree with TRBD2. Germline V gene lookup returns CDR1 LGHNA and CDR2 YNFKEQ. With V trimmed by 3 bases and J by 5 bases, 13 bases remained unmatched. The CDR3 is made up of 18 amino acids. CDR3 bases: TGTGCCAGCAGCCAGGGGCGGAGCCTAGCGGGGGGGTTTGAGACCCAGTACTTC. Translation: CASSQGRSLAGGFETQYF.

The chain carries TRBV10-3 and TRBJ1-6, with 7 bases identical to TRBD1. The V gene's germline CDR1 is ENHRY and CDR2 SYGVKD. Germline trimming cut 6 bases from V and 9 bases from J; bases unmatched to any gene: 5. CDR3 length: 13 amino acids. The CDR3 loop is CAIRRQGGSPLHF. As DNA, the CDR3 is TGTGCCATCAGGCGACAGGGTGGTTCACCCCTCCACTTT.

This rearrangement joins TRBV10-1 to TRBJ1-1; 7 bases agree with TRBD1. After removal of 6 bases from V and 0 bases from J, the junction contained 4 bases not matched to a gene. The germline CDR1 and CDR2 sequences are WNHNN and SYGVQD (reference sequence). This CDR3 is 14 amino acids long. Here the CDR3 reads CASRTGHMNTEAFF. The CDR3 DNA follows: TGCGCCAGCAGGACAGGGCACATGAACACTGAAGCTTTCTTT.

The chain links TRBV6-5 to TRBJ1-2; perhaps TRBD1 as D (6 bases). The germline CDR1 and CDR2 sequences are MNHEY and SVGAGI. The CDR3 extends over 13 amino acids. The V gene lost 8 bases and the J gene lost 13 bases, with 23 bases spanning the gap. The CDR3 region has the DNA TGTGCCAGCTCAAAACCGGGACACGGCGAATCCACCTTC. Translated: CASSKPGHGESTF.

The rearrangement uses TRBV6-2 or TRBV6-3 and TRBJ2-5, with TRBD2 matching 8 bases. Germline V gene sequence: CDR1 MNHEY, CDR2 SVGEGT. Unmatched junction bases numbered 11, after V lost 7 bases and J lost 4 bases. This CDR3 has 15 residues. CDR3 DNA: TGTGCCAGCACCCCACGGACTAGCTTCCGAGAGACCCAGTACTTC. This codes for CASTPRTSFRETQYF.

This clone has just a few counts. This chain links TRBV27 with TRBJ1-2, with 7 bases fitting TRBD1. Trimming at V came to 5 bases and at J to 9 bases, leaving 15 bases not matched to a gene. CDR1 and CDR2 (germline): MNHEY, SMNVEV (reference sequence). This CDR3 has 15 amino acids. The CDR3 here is CASSENRGRAFRYTF. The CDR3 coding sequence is TGTGCCAGCAGTGAAAACAGGGGAAGGGCCTTTCGCTACACCTTC.